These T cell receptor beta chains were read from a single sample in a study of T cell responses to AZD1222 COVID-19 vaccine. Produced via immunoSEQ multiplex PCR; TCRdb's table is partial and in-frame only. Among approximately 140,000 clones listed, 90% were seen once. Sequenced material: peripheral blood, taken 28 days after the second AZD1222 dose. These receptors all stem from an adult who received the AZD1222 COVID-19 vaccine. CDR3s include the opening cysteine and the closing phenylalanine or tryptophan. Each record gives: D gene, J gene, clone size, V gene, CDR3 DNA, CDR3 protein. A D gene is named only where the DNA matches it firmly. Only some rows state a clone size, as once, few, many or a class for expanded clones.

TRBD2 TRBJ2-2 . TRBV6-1 TGTGCCAGCAGTGAAGGTAGCGGGGAAACCGGGGAGCTGTTTTTT CASSEGSGETGELFF
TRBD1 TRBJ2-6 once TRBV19 TGTGCCAGTAGGCCCACCGGGACAGGGTACTCTGGGGCCAACGTCCTGACTTTC CASRPTGTGYSGANVLTF
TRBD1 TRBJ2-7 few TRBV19 TGTGCCAGTAGTGACCGGGACAGGGCCTCCTACGAGCAGTACTTC CASSDRDRASYEQYF
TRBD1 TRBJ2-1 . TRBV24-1 TGTGCCACCAGTGATCGGACAGGGGGTAGTGGCAATGAGCAGTTCTTC CATSDRTGGSGNEQFF
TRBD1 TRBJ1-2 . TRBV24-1 TGTGCCGCCTCGGGACAGGGGGCTGATGGCTACACCTTC CAASGQGADGYTF
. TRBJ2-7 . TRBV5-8 TGTGCCAGCAGCTTGGAAATGGGCTCCTACGAGCAGTACTTC CASSLEMGSYEQYF
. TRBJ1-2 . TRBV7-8 TGTGCCAGCAGCTTTTGGGGCGACTATGGCTACACCTTC CASSFWGDYGYTF
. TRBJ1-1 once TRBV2 TGTGCCAGCAGTGAATCCGTAACTATGAACACTGAAGCTTTCTTT CASSESVTMNTEAFF
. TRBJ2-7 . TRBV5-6 TGTGCCAGCAGCTTGGGAGGCAGCTCCTACGAGCAGTACTTC CASSLGGSSYEQYF
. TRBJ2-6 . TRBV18 TGTGCCAGCTCCCCTGTTACCATATGGGACCCTTCTGGGGCCAACGTCCTGACTTTC CASSPVTIWDPSGANVLTF
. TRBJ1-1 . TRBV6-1 TGTGCCAGCAGTGAAAGGTTTGAAGCTTTCTTT CASSERFEAFF
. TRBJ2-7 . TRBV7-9 TGTGCCAGCAGCCTTACCTACGAGCAGTACTTC CASSLTYEQYF
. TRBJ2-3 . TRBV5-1 TGCGCCAGCAGCTTCGCGGGGTTTGAAGATACGCAGTATTTT CASSFAGFEDTQYF
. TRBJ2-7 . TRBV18 TGTGCCAGCTCACCAAGGACGTTAGTGCAGGGCTACGAGCAGTACTTC CASSPRTLVQGYEQYF
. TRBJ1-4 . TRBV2 TGTGCCAGCACGGGACAAATTAATGAAAAACTGTTTTTT CASTGQINEKLFF
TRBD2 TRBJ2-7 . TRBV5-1 TGCGCCAGCAGCTTGAAAGCGGGAGATTACGAGCAGTACTTC CASSLKAGDYEQYF
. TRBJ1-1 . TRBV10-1 TGCGCCAGCAGTGAGTCGACTCCTGGGAAAGCTTTCTTT CASSESTPGKAFF
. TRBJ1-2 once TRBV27 TGTGCCAGCAGCCTACAGGGCCACTATGGCTACACCTTC CASSLQGHYGYTF
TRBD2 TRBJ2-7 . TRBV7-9 TGTGCCAGCAGCTCCCGACAACCGACTAGCCGGTACGAGCAGTACTTC CASSSRQPTSRYEQYF
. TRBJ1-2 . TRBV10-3 TGTGCCATCAGTCCTGACAGTTATGGCTACACCTTC CAISPDSYGYTF
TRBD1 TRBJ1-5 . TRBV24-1 TGTGCCACCAGTGATCACCGACAGGGTGACAATCAGCCCCAGCATTTT CATSDHRQGDNQPQHF
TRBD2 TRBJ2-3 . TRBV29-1 TGCAGCGTCTGGGGTGCGACTAGCGTCACAGATACGCAGTATTTT CSVWGATSVTDTQYF
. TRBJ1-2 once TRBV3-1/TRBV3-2 TGTGCCAGCAGCCCCGGGGCTGGCTACACCTTC CASSPGAGYTF
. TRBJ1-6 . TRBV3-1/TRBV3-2 TGTGCCACTTCGGGTGGGACACTACCCCTCCACTTT CATSGGTLPLHF
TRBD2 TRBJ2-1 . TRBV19 TGTGCCAGTAGTGCCACTAGCGGTCGGGCCTACAATGAGCAGTTCTTC CASSATSGRAYNEQFF
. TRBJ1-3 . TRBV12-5 TGTGCTAGTGGACCCACGGGCAGGCCGTACTCTGGAAACACCATATATTTT CASGPTGRPYSGNTIYF
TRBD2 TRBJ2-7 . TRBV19 TGTGCCAGTAGTGTCGGGAGGATACACGAGCAGTACTTC CASSVGRIHEQYF
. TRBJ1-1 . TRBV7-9 TGTGCCAGCAGTTCGGACAGCAAGAACACTGAAGCTTTCTTT CASSSDSKNTEAFF
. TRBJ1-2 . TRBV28 TGTGCCAGCAGTTTGGGGCAGGGAAGCTATGGCTACACCTTC CASSLGQGSYGYTF